The text below deals with one TCR beta chain. Other DNA variants within this sample encode the same CDR3. This entry comes from a study of blood T cell repertoires in COVID-19. Authors' processing steps: Quantification of nucleated cells was approximated via reference gene primer amplification. The data were produced by immunoSEQ multiplex PCR, yet TCRdb's version contains in-frame clones alone and is incomplete. The V and J calls and the clone size are those of that table, but D and trimming were determined from the DNA. The sample has about 110,000 clones, less than 85% seen once. Germline-derived CDR1 and CDR2 are SGDLS and YYNGEE. V lost 4 bases to trimming and J lost 5 bases, with 12 bases between them. The CDR3 has 13 residues.

This sequence originates from an older woman with acute or convalescent COVID-19. Sample: peripheral blood. The chain combines TRBV9 with TRBJ1-1, with D perhaps TRBD1 (5 bases). CDR3 protein: CASSPGGRTEAFF. For the CDR3, the DNA is TGTGCCAGCAGCCCGGGGGGGAGGACTGAAGCTTTCTTT.